This T cell receptor beta chain was recovered during a study of cytomegalovirus exposure and HLA in healthy donors. Donors were drawn from the roughly 120-subject validation cohort, separate from the approximately 670-subject first cohort. Here immunoSEQ multiplex PCR was the method, and the copy in TCRdb shows in-frame clones only, minus some. The sample has about 280,000 clones, around 89% seen once. The receptor was isolated from a woman between 18 and 29 years old in good health and CMV-seronegative. Sequencing used PBMCs.

The DNA for the CDR3 is TGTGCCAGCAGCCTTAGTGAGTCCTACAATGAGCAGTTCTTC. Translated: CASSLSESYNEQFF. The chain couples TRBV9 to TRBJ2-1; no reliable D call. The CDR3 runs to 14 residues. V lost 4 bases to trimming and J lost 1 base, with 9 bases between them. CDR1 SGDLS and CDR2 YYNGEE come from the germline V gene.